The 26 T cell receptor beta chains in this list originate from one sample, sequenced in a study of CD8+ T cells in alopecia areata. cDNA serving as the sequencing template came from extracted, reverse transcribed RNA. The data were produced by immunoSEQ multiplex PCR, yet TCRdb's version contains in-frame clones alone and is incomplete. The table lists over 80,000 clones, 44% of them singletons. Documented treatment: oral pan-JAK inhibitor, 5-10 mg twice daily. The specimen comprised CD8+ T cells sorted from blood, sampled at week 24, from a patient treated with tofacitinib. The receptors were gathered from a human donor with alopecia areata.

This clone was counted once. The CDR3 DNA reads as TGTGCCAGCAGCGTCTCGGGAGGAGCCACTGAAGCTTTCTTT. This codes for CASSVSGGATEAFF. The chain links TRBV4-2 to TRBJ1-1; the D is unclear. Germline CDR1 and CDR2: LGHNA and YNFKEQ. The CDR3 length is 14 residues. Trimming shortened V by 5 bases and J by 4 bases, and 14 bases separated the two germline ends.

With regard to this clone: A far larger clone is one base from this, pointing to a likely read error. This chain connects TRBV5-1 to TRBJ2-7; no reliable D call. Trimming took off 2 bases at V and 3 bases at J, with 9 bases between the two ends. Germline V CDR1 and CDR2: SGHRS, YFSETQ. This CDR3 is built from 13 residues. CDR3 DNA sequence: TGCGCCAGCAGCTTAGCAACAATCTACGAGCAGTACTTC. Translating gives CASSLATIYEQYF.

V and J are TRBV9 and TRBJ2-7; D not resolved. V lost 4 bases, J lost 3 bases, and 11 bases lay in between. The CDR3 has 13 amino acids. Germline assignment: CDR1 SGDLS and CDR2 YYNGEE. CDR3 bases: TGTGCCAGCAGCTCCAGTTACAGCTACGAGCAGTACTTC. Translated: CASSSSYSYEQYF.

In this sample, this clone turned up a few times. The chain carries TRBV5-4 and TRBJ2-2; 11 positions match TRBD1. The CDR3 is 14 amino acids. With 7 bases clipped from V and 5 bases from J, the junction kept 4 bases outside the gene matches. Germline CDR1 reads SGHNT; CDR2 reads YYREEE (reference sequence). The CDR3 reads CASGQGARTGELFF. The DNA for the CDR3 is TGTGCCAGCGGACAGGGGGCTCGTACCGGGGAGCTGTTTTTT.

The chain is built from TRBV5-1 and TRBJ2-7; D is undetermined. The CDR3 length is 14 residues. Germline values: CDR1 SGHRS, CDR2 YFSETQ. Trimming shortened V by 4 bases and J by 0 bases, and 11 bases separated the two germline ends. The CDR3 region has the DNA TGCGCCAGCAGCCCAAATGTGGGCTCCTACGAGCAGTACTTC. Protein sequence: CASSPNVGSYEQYF.

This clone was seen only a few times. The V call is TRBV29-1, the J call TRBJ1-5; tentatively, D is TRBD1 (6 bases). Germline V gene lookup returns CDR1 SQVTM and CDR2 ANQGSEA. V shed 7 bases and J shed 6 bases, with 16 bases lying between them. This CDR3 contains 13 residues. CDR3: CSAHTGLGQPQHF. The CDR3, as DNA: TGCAGCGCCCATACAGGGTTGGGTCAGCCCCAGCATTTT.

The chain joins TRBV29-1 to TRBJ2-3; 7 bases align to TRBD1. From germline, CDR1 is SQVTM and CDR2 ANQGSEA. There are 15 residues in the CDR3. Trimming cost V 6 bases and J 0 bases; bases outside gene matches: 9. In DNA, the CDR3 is TGCAGCGTAGAGCTGGACAGGCCTAGCACAGATACGCAGTATTTT. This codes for CSVELDRPSTDTQYF.

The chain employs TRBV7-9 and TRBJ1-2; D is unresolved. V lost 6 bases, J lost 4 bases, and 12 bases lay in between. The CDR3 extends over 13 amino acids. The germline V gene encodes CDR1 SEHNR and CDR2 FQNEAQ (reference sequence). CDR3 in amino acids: CASSSEGGYGYTF. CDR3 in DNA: TGTGCCAGCAGTTCCGAGGGAGGCTATGGCTACACCTTC. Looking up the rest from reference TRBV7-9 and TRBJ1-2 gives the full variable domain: DTGVSQNPRHKITKRGQNVTFRCDPISEHNRLYWYRQTLGQGPEFLTYFQNEAQLEKSRLLSDRFSAERPKGSFSTLEIQRTEQGDSAMYLCASSSEGGYGYTFGSGTRLTVV.

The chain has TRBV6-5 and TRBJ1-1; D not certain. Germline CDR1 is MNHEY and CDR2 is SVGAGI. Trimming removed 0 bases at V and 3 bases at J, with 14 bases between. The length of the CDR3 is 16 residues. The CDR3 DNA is TGTGCCAGCAGTTACTCGTTTACCCACTTGGACACTGAAGCTTTCTTT. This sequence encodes CASSYSFTHLDTEAFF.

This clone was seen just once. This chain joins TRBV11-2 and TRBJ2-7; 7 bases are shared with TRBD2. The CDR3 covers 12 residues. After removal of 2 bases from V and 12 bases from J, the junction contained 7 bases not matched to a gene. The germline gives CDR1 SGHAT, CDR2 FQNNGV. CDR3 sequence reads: CASSLTRSGGYF. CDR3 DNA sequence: TGTGCCAGCAGCTTAACTCGGTCGGGGGGGTACTTC.

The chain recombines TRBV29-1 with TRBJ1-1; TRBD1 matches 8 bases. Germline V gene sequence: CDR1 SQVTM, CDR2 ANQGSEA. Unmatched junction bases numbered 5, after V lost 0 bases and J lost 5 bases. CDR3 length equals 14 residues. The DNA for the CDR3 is TGCAGCGTTGAAGACCGCGACAGGGGTACTGAAGCTTTCTTT. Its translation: CSVEDRDRGTEAFF.

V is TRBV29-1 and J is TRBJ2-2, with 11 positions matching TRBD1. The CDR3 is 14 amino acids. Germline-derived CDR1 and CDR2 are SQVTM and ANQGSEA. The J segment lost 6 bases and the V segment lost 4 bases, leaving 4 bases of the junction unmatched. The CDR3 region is CSVAGQGEAGELFF. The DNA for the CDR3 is TGCAGCGTTGCGGGACAGGGGGAGGCCGGGGAGCTGTTTTTT.

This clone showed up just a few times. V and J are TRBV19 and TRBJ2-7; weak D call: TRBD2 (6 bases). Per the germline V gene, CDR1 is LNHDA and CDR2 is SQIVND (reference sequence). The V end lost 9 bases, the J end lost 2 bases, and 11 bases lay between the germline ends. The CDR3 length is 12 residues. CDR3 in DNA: TGTGCCAGCATGGGACTGACCTACGAGCAGTACTTC. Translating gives CASMGLTYEQYF.

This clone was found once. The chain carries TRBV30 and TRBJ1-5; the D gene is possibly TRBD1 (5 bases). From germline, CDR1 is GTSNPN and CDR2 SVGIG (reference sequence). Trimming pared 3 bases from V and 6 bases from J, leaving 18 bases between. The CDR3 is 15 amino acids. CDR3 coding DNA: TGTGCCTGGAGCGACCAGGGTGATAGGGGTCAGCCCCAGCATTTT. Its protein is CAWSDQGDRGQPQHF. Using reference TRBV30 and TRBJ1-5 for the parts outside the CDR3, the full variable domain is SQTIHQWPATLVQPVGSPLSLECTVEGTSNPNLYWYRQAAGRGLQLLFYSVGIGQISSEVPQNLSASRPQDRQFILSSKKLLLSDSGFYLCAWSDQGDRGQPQHFGDGTRLSIL.

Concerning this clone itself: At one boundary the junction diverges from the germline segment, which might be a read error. The CDR3 spells CASTGAPGETQYF. CDR3 nucleotides: TGTGCTAGCACCGGGGCCCCTGGAGAGACCCAGTACTTC. The rearrangement joins TRBV7-7 to TRBJ2-5; D is tentatively TRBD1 or TRBD2 (5 bases each). CDR3 size: 13 residues. Germline CDR1 is SSHAT and CDR2 is FNYEAQ (reference sequence).

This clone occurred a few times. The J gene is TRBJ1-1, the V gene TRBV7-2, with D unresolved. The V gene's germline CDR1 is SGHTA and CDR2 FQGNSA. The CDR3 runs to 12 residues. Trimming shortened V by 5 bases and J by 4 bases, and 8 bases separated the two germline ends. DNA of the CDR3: TGTGCCAGCAGCCCTTACGGCACTGAAGCTTTCTTT. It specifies CASSPYGTEAFF.

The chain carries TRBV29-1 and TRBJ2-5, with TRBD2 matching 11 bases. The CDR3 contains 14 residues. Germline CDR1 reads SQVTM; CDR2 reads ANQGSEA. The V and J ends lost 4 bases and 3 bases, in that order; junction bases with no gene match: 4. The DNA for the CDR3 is TGCAGCGTTGCTAGCGGGAGGATAGAAGAGACCCAGTACTTC. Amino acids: CSVASGRIEETQYF.

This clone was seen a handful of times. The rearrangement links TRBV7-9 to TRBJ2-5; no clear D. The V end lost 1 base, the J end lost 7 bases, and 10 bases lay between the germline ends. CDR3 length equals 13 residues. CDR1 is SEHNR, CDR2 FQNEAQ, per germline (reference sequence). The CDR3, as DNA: TGTGCCAGCAGCTTAGGCCCGGTGGGGACCCAGTACTTC. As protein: CASSLGPVGTQYF. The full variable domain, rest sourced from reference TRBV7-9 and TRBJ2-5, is DTGVSQNPRHKITKRGQNVTFRCDPISEHNRLYWYRQTLGQGPEFLTYFQNEAQLEKSRLLSDRFSAERPKGSFSTLEIQRTEQGDSAMYLCASSLGPVGTQYFGPGTRLLVL.

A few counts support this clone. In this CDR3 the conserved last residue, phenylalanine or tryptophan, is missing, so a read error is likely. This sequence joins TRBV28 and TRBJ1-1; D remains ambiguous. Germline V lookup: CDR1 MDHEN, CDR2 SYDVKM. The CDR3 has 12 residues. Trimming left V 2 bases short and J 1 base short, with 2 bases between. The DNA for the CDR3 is TGTGCCAGCAGTTTAGGGAACACTGAAGCTTTCCTT. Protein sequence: CASSLGNTEAFL.

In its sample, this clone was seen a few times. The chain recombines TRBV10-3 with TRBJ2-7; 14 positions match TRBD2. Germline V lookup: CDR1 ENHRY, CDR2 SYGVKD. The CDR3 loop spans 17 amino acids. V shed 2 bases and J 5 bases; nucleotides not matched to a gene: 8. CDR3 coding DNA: TGTGCCATCAGTGAGGGACGACTAGCGGGAGGGCCGCACGAGCAGTACTTC. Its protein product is CAISEGRLAGGPHEQYF.

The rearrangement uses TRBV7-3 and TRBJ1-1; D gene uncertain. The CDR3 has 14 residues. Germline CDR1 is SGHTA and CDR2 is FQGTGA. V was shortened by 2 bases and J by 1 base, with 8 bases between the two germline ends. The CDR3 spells CASSLAGPNTEAFF. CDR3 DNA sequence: TGTGCCAGCAGCTTAGCTGGTCCGAACACTGAAGCTTTCTTT.

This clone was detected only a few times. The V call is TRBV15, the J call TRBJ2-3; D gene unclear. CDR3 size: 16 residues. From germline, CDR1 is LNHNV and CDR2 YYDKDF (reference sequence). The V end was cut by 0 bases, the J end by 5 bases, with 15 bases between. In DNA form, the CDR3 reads TGTGCCACCAGCAGAGATTTGGTCAAAACGGGAGATACGCAGTATTTT. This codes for CATSRDLVKTGDTQYF.

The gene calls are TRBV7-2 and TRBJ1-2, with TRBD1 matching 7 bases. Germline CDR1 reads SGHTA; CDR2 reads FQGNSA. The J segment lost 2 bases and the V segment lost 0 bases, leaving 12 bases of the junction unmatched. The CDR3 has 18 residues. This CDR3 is CASSLASRTGVGNYGYTF. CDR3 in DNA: TGTGCCAGCAGCTTAGCGAGTAGAACAGGGGTCGGGAACTATGGCTACACCTTC. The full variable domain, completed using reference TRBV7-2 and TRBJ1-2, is GAGVSQSPSNKVTEKGKDVELRCDPISGHTALYWYRQSLGQGLEFLIYFQGNSAPDKSGLPSDRFSAERTGGSVSTLTIQRTQQEDSAVYLCASSLASRTGVGNYGYTFGSGTRLTVV.

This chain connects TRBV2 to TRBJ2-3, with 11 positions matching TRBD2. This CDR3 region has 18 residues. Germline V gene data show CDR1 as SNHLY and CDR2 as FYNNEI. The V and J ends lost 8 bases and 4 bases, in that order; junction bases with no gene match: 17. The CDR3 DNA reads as TGTGCCAGCTTCTTACTAGCGGGAGACCCAGAGGTCCCAGATACGCAGTATTTT. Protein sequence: CASFLLAGDPEVPDTQYF.

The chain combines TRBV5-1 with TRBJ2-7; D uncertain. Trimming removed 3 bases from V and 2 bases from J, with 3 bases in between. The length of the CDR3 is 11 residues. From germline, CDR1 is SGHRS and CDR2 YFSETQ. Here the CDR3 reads CASSSAYEQYF. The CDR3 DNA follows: TGCGCCAGCAGCTCAGCCTACGAGCAGTACTTC.

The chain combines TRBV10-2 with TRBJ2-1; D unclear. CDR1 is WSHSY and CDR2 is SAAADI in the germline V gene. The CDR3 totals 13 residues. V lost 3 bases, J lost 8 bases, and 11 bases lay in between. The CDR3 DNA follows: TGCGCCAGCAGTGAAAGGGATTTCGATGAGCAGTTCTTC. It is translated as CASSERDFDEQFF.